One and the same sample provided the 21 T cell receptor beta chains below, sequenced in a study of Graves' ophthalmopathy and Graves' hyperthyroidism. RNA transcripts provided the template for amplifying TCR beta CDR3 regions. The authors performed first-round RT-PCR with HTBI primers and then a second-round multiplex PCR. One entry per CDR3 protein, called by TCRdb with MiXCR from the multiplex PCR reads. Of 300,000 to 400,000 distinct CDR3 sequences in the sample, about a sixth were seen once. What was sequenced was peripheral blood. These receptors were collected from an adult man with Graves' ophthalmopathy.

This clonotype has a count of ten or more. The chain joins TRBV7-2 to TRBJ2-7; 10 bases are a match to TRBD1. With 9 bases clipped from V and 4 bases from J, the junction kept 9 bases outside the gene matches. Germline V gene sequence: CDR1 SGHTA, CDR2 FQGNSA. The CDR3 is 14 amino acids. CDR3 DNA sequence: TGTGCCAGTGGAGACAGGGGGCATTCGTACGAGCAGTACTTC. Its protein product is CASGDRGHSYEQYF.

This clonotype came up a few times. CDR3 region: CASRISGIAGELFF. The CDR3 nucleotides read TGTGCCAGCAGAATCAGTGGGATCGCCGGGGAGCTGTTTTTT. V usage is TRBV12-3 or TRBV12-4 and J usage is TRBJ2-2; D unresolved. V lost 6 bases and J 6 bases, leaving 14 bases between the germline ends. There are 14 residues in the CDR3.

This clonotype was seen repeatedly, ten times or more. This chain uses TRBV10-3 with TRBJ2-5; 9 bases map to TRBD1. The CDR3 runs to 17 residues. From germline, CDR1 is ENHRY and CDR2 SYGVKD. V lost 4 bases and J lost 1; bases outside the gene matches: 10. Here the CDR3 reads CAISAAPGQGIQETQYF. The CDR3 DNA sequence: TGTGCCATCAGTGCGGCCCCGGGACAGGGAATCCAAGAGACCCAGTACTTC.

The gene calls are TRBV11-2 and TRBJ2-7; 12 bases line up with TRBD2. Trimming at V came to 1 base and at J to 6 bases, leaving 7 bases not matched to a gene. Germline CDR1 and CDR2: SGHAT and FQNNGV. CDR3 length: 16 residues. The CDR3 region is CASSLGLAGGPGEQYF. The CDR3 coding sequence is TGTGCCAGCAGCTTAGGTCTAGCGGGAGGGCCTGGCGAGCAGTACTTC.

This clonotype was counted ten times or more. The chain links TRBV28 to TRBJ1-2; D gene uncertain. Trimming removed 4 bases at V and 4 bases at J, with 10 bases between. The CDR3 is 13 residues long. Looked up from germline, CDR1 is MDHEN and CDR2 is SYDVKM. CDR3 amino acids: CASSSPLGYGYTF. In DNA, the CDR3 is TGTGCCAGCAGTTCTCCCCTGGGCTATGGCTACACCTTC.

This clonotype was counted at least ten times. The chain combines TRBV20-1 with TRBJ2-5; tentatively, D is TRBD1 or TRBD2 (6 bases each). There are 16 residues in the CDR3. V was shortened by 6 bases and J by 4 bases, with 24 bases between the two germline ends. CDR1 and CDR2 (germline): DFQATT, SNEGSKA (reference sequence). The CDR3 sequence: CSAESRRGRLGETQYF. The CDR3 DNA is TGCAGTGCAGAGAGCAGGAGGGGGAGGTTGGGAGAGACCCAGTACTTC.

This clonotype appeared many times. This rearrangement joins TRBV19 to TRBJ1-1; TRBD1 matches 10 bases. The germline V gene has CDR1 LNHDA and CDR2 SQIVND (reference sequence). The J segment lost 10 bases and the V segment lost 7 bases, leaving 12 bases of the junction unmatched. The CDR3 totals 14 residues. CDR3: CASNQAGTGDAAFF. CDR3 nucleotides: TGTGCCAGTAATCAAGCCGGGACAGGGGATGCAGCTTTCTTT.

This clonotype was found many times. CDR3 coding DNA: TGTGCCATCAGTGAGAGGAGGGGCTTTGACTATGGCTACACCTTC. Translated: CAISERRGFDYGYTF. This chain connects TRBV10-3 to TRBJ1-2; tentative D call: TRBD1 (5 bases). Between the trimmed V and J ends, which lost 2 bases and 3 bases, there was a span of 13 bases. CDR1 is ENHRY and CDR2 is SYGVKD in the germline V gene. The length of the CDR3 is 15 residues.

V and J are TRBV6-1 and TRBJ2-4; D unresolved. V was trimmed by 2 bases and J by 1 base, leaving 9 bases between them. In germline, CDR1 is MNHNS, CDR2 SASEGT. This CDR3 has 15 residues. The CDR3 sequence is CASSEPPGAKNIQYF. The CDR3 DNA follows: TGTGCCAGCAGTGAACCGCCTGGGGCCAAAAACATTCAGTACTTC.

The chain joins TRBV5-1 to TRBJ2-4; D may be TRBD1 or TRBD2 (6 bases each). Between the trimmed V and J ends, which lost 4 bases and 0 bases, there was a span of 14 bases. The CDR3 runs to 16 residues. Germline CDR1 SGHRS, CDR2 YFSETQ. In DNA form, the CDR3 reads TGCGCCAGCAGCCCGGGGGACACCATAGCCAAAAACATTCAGTACTTC. Residues: CASSPGDTIAKNIQYF.

This chain joins TRBV12-3 or TRBV12-4 and TRBJ2-7; 9 nucleotides match TRBD1. V lost 4 bases to trimming and J lost 3 bases; unmatched junction nucleotides: 7. This CDR3 spans 15 amino acids. CDR3: CASSSSGTGIYEQYF. CDR3 nucleotide sequence: TGTGCCAGCAGTTCGTCCGGGACAGGGATCTACGAGCAGTACTTC.

Ten or more counts support this clonotype. The chain couples TRBV7-2 to TRBJ2-5; D tentatively fits TRBD1 or TRBD2 (6 bases each). From germline, CDR1 is SGHTA and CDR2 FQGNSA. V lost 7 bases to trimming and J lost 3 bases, with 12 bases between them. The CDR3 runs to 13 residues. The CDR3 DNA follows: TGTGCCAGCACCGAGGGGGGCGAAGAGACCCAGTACTTC. This translates into CASTEGGEETQYF.

This clonotype has ten or more counts. The gene calls are TRBV7-3 and TRBJ2-5, with D possibly being TRBD2 (7 bases). Germline V lookup: CDR1 SGHTA, CDR2 FQGTGA. The CDR3 consists of 16 residues. The germline V and J ends were trimmed by 2 bases and 1 base, with 14 bases remaining between them. CDR3 residues: CASSLGGGSLQETQYF. CDR3 DNA sequence: TGTGCCAGCAGCTTAGGGGGGGGCAGTCTCCAAGAGACCCAGTACTTC.

This clonotype was recorded at least ten times. V gene TRBV6-1 combines with J gene TRBJ1-5; D gene ambiguous. Trimming pared 4 bases from V and 4 bases from J, leaving 8 bases between. Germline CDR1 reads MNHNS; CDR2 reads SASEGT. This CDR3 is 13 amino acids long. In DNA, the CDR3 is TGTGCCAGCAGTGGGACGGCGAATCAGCCCCAGCATTTT. It yields the protein CASSGTANQPQHF.

This clonotype was recorded many times. The gene calls are TRBV12-3 or TRBV12-4 and TRBJ1-2, with TRBD1 as a possible D gene (6 bases). There are 16 residues in the CDR3. Trimming took 3 bases from V and 6 from J, leaving 20 bases between them. The CDR3 DNA sequence: TGTGCCAGCAGTTTCCCCGACAGGCCCAATTACGATGGCTACACCTTC. It yields the protein CASSFPDRPNYDGYTF.

This clonotype was counted ten times or more. J is TRBJ2-7 and V is TRBV20-1, with D uncertain. Germline CDR1 and CDR2: DFQATT and SNEGSKA (reference sequence). The V gene lost 0 bases and the J gene lost 1 base, with 10 bases spanning the gap. The CDR3 loop spans 14 amino acids. This chain's CDR3 is CSARDTTGSYEQYF. CDR3 DNA sequence: TGCAGTGCTAGAGATACCACCGGATCCTACGAGCAGTACTTC.

The gene calls are TRBV20-1 and TRBJ2-7; maybe TRBD2 (6 bases). Judging by the DNA end, TRBJ2-1 fits better; the J call may be wrong. The CDR3 length is 14 residues. CDR1 is DFQATT and CDR2 is SNEGSKA in the germline V gene (reference sequence). CDR3 coding DNA: TGCAGTGCTTCGCAGCCGGAGGGCCTCAACGAGCAGTTCTTC. Residues: CSASQPEGLNEQFF.

This clonotype was detected many times. The chain couples TRBV6-1 to TRBJ2-7, with D possibly TRBD1 on 5 matching bases. The CDR3 is made up of 12 amino acids. V was pared by 7 bases and J by 3 bases, with 10 bases between. In germline, CDR1 is MNHNS, CDR2 SASEGT. Here the CDR3 reads CASTQGNYEQYF. The CDR3 DNA sequence: TGTGCCAGCACTCAGGGAAACTACGAGCAGTACTTC.

This clonotype was counted many times. The chain recombines TRBV2 with TRBJ2-7, with 7 bases identical to TRBD2. Per germline, CDR1 SNHLY and CDR2 FYNNEI. The CDR3 contains 13 residues. Here the CDR3 reads CAGAASGAYEQYF. DNA for the CDR3: TGTGCTGGCGCGGCTAGCGGAGCCTACGAGCAGTACTTC. The full variable domain, completed using reference TRBV2 and TRBJ2-7, is EPEVTQTPSHQVTQMGQEVILRCVPISNHLYFYWYRQILGQKVEFLVSFYNNEISEKSEIFDDQFSVERPDGSNFTLKIRSTKLEDSAMYFCAGAASGAYEQYFGPGTRLTVT.

Many counts were recorded for this clonotype. The chain joins TRBV6-4 to TRBJ2-7; possibly TRBD1 or TRBD2 for D (5 bases each). V was trimmed by 5 bases and J by 5 bases, leaving 28 bases between them. CDR1 is MRHNA, CDR2 SNTAGT, per germline. The CDR3 is 18 amino acids. CDR3 nucleotide sequence: TGTGCCAGCAGTAGTGCTCCGGGCCTATCTTCGCAGGGAGACGAGCAGTACTTC. Translated: CASSSAPGLSSQGDEQYF.

At least ten counts were recorded for this clonotype. The chain employs TRBV20-1 and TRBJ2-7, with D hard to call. Germline CDR1 is DFQATT and CDR2 is SNEGSKA (reference sequence). The CDR3 has 13 residues. Trimming cost V 3 bases and J 0 bases, with 9 bases left between them. CDR3 sequence reads: CSASNRFSYEQYF. The CDR3 DNA reads as TGCAGTGCTAGTAACAGATTCTCCTACGAGCAGTACTTC.